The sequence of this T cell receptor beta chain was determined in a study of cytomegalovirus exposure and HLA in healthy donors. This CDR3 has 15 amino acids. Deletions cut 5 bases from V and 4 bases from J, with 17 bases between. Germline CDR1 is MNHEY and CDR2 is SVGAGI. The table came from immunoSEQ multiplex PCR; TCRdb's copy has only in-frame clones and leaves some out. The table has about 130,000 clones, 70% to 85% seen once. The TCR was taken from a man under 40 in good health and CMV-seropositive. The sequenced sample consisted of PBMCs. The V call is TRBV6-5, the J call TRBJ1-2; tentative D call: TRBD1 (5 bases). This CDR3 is CASSTDPGGGYGYTF. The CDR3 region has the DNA TGTGCCAGCAGTACGGACCCTGGGGGAGGCTATGGCTACACCTTC.